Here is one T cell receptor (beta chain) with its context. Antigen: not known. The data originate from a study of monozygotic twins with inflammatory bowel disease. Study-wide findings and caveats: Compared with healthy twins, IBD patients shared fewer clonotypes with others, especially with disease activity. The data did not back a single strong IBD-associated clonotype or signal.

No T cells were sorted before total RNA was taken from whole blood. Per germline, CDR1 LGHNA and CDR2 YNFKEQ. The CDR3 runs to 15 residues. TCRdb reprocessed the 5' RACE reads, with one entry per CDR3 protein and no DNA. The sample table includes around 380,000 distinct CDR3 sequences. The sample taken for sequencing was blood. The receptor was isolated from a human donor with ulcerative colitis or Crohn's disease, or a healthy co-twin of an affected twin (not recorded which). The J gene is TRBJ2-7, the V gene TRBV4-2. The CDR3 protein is CASSPMVWGVYEQYF.